The entry below gives a single TCR beta chain sequence along with its context. Antigen: not known. Trimming took 6 bases from V and 3 from J, leaving 18 bases between them. Germline CDR1 is MNHEY and CDR2 is SVGAGI. This CDR3 comprises 15 residues. The data belong to a study of cytomegalovirus exposure and HLA in healthy donors. PCR used 60 Vbeta primers and 13 Jbeta primers. Sequencing was performed with immunoSEQ multiplex PCR; in TCRdb, only in-frame clones are kept and a portion is missing. Of approximately 140,000 clones listed, about 82% were seen once; the top ten hold roughly 1.2%. Study observations and caveats: Because they were indistinguishable, some V segments, including TRBV6-2 and TRBV6-3, were excluded.

The source material was PBMCs. J is TRBJ2-7 and V is TRBV6-5; TRBD2 is a possible D gene (5 bases). The TCR sequence derives from a boy aged 5-17 years in good health and CMV-seronegative. The CDR3 nucleotides are TGTGCCAGCAGCGGGGTCTCCCAGTGGGACTACGAGCAGTACTTC. This gives the protein CASSGVSQWDYEQYF.